This T cell receptor (beta chain) was found in a study of beta chain features in type 1 diabetes (dated by TCRdb to between 2018 and 2020). With respect to the entire study: Mean age, gender distribution, total cell number and subset yield were not different between patients and healthy donors. The study compared the TCRB repertoires of sorted circulating CD4+ T cell subsets in recently diagnosed type 1 diabetes patients with those in matched healthy donors. Whereas all 30 or so donors provided naive and central memory subsets, regulatory and stem cell-like memory subsets were isolated from just 8 patients and about eight healthy donors. A total of some 110 million sorted cells were examined across all samples, and the number of cells per subset was strongly correlated with RNA yield. Findings and caveats that apply to the study as a whole: PCR may preferentially amplify shorter templates, but because patient and control samples were amplified and corrected together, any resulting skew would affect both groups equally. HLA sub-analyses involved small numbers of individuals, so any influence of HLA type on TCRB rearrangement remained unresolved. Patients with type 1 diabetes made fewer insertions and deleted more nucleotides at VDJ recombination sites, implying thymic rearrangement abnormalities. A moderate but significant shortening of TCRB CDR3 length was observed in type 1 diabetes patients in all four CD4+ subsets. Because cDNA rather than genomic DNA was sequenced, highly expressing activated cells could have been over-represented, although no difference in activation and CD3 levels was found between groups. Naive, central memory and regulatory TCRB repertoires appeared more similar among patients than among healthy donors.

The entire amount of isolated RNA was reverse transcribed using the High Capacity cDNA Reverse Transcription Kit, so the sequenced TCRB transcripts were expressed ones. Stem cell-like memory T cell samples underwent survey-depth immunoSEQ sequencing, averaging roughly 1 million total reads per sample. Sorted cells were lysed in RLT buffer and RNA was extracted with DNase-treated RNeasy Micro or Mini kits, depending on cell number. To prevent cross-contamination, every cell subset was processed on its own, while patient and healthy donor samples were processed together. The immunoSEQ multiplex PCR was used to amplify TCRB sequences from cDNA, generating 87-bp fragments that spanned the CDR3 region. The amplicons were sequenced using the Illumina HiSeq platform. The published analysis was carried out like this. Synthetic template baselines were used to correct PCR bias computationally, reads within Hamming distance 2 were collapsed, and singletons that could not be merged were discarded. Reads were aligned against IMGT so that V, D and J genes, CDR3 length and insertions or deletions at six rearrangement sites could be assigned. Within each subset, clonotype counts were normalized to sorted cell number, and only after that were true diversity and Gini coefficients computed with the tcR R package. Repertoire sharing was quantified using the overlap coefficient calculated on TCRB nucleotide sequences. TCRdb carries this immuneACCESS record with in-frame sequences only. Its versions omit some clonotypes, under half of them owing to an unresolved V gene in the studies checked, with the rest unexplained. That table is the source of V, J and clone size, and D and trimming were worked out from the DNA. Recorded for this sample are 53,000 or so clones; under 75% of them occurred a single time. The ten largest clones represent under 0.35% of the sample.

From each donor, a single peripheral blood sample of approximately 0.11 L on average was drawn into heparinised tubes. A BD FACSAria II and a panel including CD45RO, CCR7, CD25, CD127, CD95 and CD27 were used to sort naive, central memory, regulatory and stem cell-like memory CD4+ T cells. A purity above 98% was achieved for all sorted populations. PBMCs were isolated right away by Lymphoprep density gradient centrifugation and were stained directly, without culture. So that batch effects would be minimized, each experiment stained and sorted samples in pairs, pairing one healthy donor with one patient. In regard to this clone: The specificity of this receptor is unknown. Base quality data are lacking; no much larger clone is found one base away.

This TCR was sampled from a woman aged 25-40 years with type 1 diabetes. Material for sequencing was stem cell memory CD4+ T cells from blood. The sample's cell subset or site label, in plain terms: stem cell-like memory CD4+ T cells.

This receptor carries the CDR3 CASRGATYTDTQYF. The DNA sequence is as follows: TGTGCCAGCAGGGGGGCGACTTACACAGATACGCAGTATTTT. Recombination joined TRBV6-5 with TRBJ2-3; D gene: possibly TRBD1, on 6 matching bases. Cut back by 6 bases and 2 bases, the V and J ends lie 12 bases apart. The CDR3 has 14 amino acids, counting the end cysteine and phenylalanine. Only CDR3 DNA is held: 42 bases, read in frame from base 1. CDR1 and CDR2 (MNHEY, SVGAGI) derive from the germline V gene.